A single sample is the source of the 21 T cell receptor beta chains below, sequenced in a study of shared T cell receptors in the human thymus. This table comes from immunoSEQ multiplex PCR, and its TCRdb copy is limited to in-frame clones, with some not included. The data hold hundreds of thousands of clones, with roughly 86% observed a single time. These sequences were also reported in another study, on human thymus T cells.

The sequenced sample consisted of thymocytes. The receptors were gathered from a boy less than two years old with a congenital heart defect.

This clone appeared a single time. V gene TRBV30 combines with J gene TRBJ2-1, with 16 bases aligning to TRBD2. From germline, CDR1 is GTSNPN and CDR2 SVGIG (reference sequence). The CDR3 totals 15 residues. Germline trimming cut 5 bases from V and 12 bases from J; bases unmatched to any gene: 10. This chain's CDR3 is CAWGGLAGGEGGQFF. CDR3 nucleotides: TGTGCCTGGGGGGGACTAGCGGGAGGGGAGGGCGGGCAGTTCTTC.

This clone was observed a few times. This chain connects TRBV2 to TRBJ2-3; possible D gene TRBD2, 7 bases. V was pared by 5 bases and J by 2 bases, with 17 bases between. From germline, CDR1 is SNHLY and CDR2 FYNNEI. This CDR3 spans 16 amino acids. The CDR3 bases are TGTGCCAGCAGTCGACTAAACGGGGGGCTCACAGATACGCAGTATTTT. Protein sequence: CASSRLNGGLTDTQYF.

The chain employs TRBV11-2 and TRBJ1-2, with D uncertain. This CDR3 region has 18 residues. V was trimmed by 3 bases and J by 0 bases, leaving 20 bases between them. The V gene's germline CDR1 is SGHAT and CDR2 FQNNGV. The CDR3 DNA sequence: TGTGCCAGCAGCTTGGCCCCGCCCGACACTGTGCCTAACTATGGCTACACCTTC. This sequence encodes CASSLAPPDTVPNYGYTF.

The chain uses TRBV28 and TRBJ2-7; weak D call: TRBD2 (6 bases). The ends were cut back, 3 bases at V and 3 bases at J, with 12 bases in the middle. Germline CDR1 is MDHEN and CDR2 is SYDVKM. The CDR3 spans 14 residues. The chain's CDR3 is CASSFPRESYEQYF. For the CDR3, the DNA is TGTGCCAGCAGTTTCCCACGGGAGAGCTACGAGCAGTACTTC.

Only a few counts were recorded for this clone. The chain has TRBV5-1 and TRBJ2-7; D may be TRBD1 (6 bases). Germline CDR1 is SGHRS and CDR2 is YFSETQ. This CDR3 region has 13 residues. Trimming pared 4 bases from V and 4 bases from J, leaving 12 bases between. DNA of the CDR3: TGCGCCAGCAGCAGGGGACACCAGTACGAGCAGTACTTC. The encoded protein is CASSRGHQYEQYF. Based on the CDR3 plus reference TRBV5-1 and TRBJ2-7, the full variable domain is KAGVTQTPRYLIKTRGQQVTLSCSPISGHRSVSWYQQTPGQGLQFLFEYFSETQRNKGNFPGRFSGRQFSNSRSEMNVSTLELGDSALYLCASSRGHQYEQYFGPGTRLTVT.

The chain recombines TRBV7-2 with TRBJ2-7, with 9 positions matching TRBD1. Trimming removed 1 base from V and 2 bases from J; junction bases left unmatched: 12. The CDR3 is made up of 18 amino acids. The germline V gene encodes CDR1 SGHTA and CDR2 FQGNSA. The DNA for the CDR3 is TGTGCCAGCAGCTTAGACCCTCCGGGACAGGGTATCCCCTACGAGCAGTACTTC. It codes for CASSLDPPGQGIPYEQYF.

This clone was observed a few times. This CDR3 is CSVDGNTGELFF. The CDR3 DNA reads as TGCAGCGTTGACGGTAACACCGGGGAGCTGTTTTTT. The chain combines TRBV29-1 with TRBJ2-2, with D uncertain. The CDR3 consists of 12 residues. Germline CDR1 is SQVTM and CDR2 is ANQGSEA. Trimming took 3 bases from V and 2 from J, leaving 4 bases between them.

V is TRBV4-2 and J is TRBJ1-5, with 9 bases identical to TRBD1. This CDR3 has 17 amino acids. Germline V gene lookup returns CDR1 LGHNA and CDR2 YNFKEQ. Trimming took 1 base from V and 6 from J; bases not matched to a gene: 10. In DNA form, the CDR3 reads TGTGCCAGCAGCCAAGGGTGGGGGACAGGGCTTGGTCAGCCCCAGCATTTT. Translating gives CASSQGWGTGLGQPQHF.

The rearrangement uses TRBV5-1 and TRBJ2-6; 11 bases match TRBD1. This CDR3 is 19 amino acids long. The J segment lost 3 bases and the V segment lost 1 base, leaving 9 bases of the junction unmatched. Germline V gives CDR1 SGHRS, CDR2 YFSETQ. The CDR3 loop is CASSLWGGQGAVGANVLTF. Written as DNA, the CDR3 is TGCGCCAGCAGCTTGTGGGGTGGACAGGGGGCGGTTGGGGCCAACGTCCTGACTTTC.

This clone appeared a few times. This chain links TRBV14 with TRBJ2-7; the D gene is possibly TRBD1 (5 bases). Germline CDR1 and CDR2: SGHDN and FVKESK. Trimming stripped 5 bases from V and 6 bases from J, with 11 bases between. This CDR3 is built from 12 residues. CDR3 in amino acids: CASSKQVSEQYF. The CDR3 region has the DNA TGTGCCAGCAGCAAACAGGTGTCCGAGCAGTACTTC.

V is TRBV11-2 and J is TRBJ2-7; D may be TRBD2 (7 bases). Germline V CDR1 and CDR2: SGHAT, FQNNGV. V lost 1 base and J 0 bases, leaving 19 bases between the germline ends. The CDR3 has 18 residues. The DNA for the CDR3 is TGTGCCAGCAGCTTAGTTTCCCTGGTGGGGGGGCCCTCCTACGAGCAGTACTTC. Amino acid sequence: CASSLVSLVGGPSYEQYF.

The rearrangement joins TRBV12-5 to TRBJ2-7, with 11 nucleotides matching TRBD2. The V gene end was trimmed by 1 base and the J gene end by 5 bases; junction bases not matched to a gene: 1. Germline V lookup: CDR1 LGHNT, CDR2 FRNRAP. CDR3 length: 14 residues. CDR3 in DNA: TGTGCTAGTGGTTTGGGACTAGCGGGAAACGAGCAGTACTTC. Translation gives CASGLGLAGNEQYF.

The chain is built from TRBV6-5 and TRBJ2-7; D may be TRBD1 (6 bases). This CDR3 spans 16 amino acids. Trimming pared 0 bases from V and 2 bases from J, leaving 14 bases between. The germline V gene encodes CDR1 MNHEY and CDR2 SVGAGI. This chain's CDR3 is CASSYSRTRGTYEQYF. CDR3 bases: TGTGCCAGCAGTTACTCGAGGACCAGGGGTACCTACGAGCAGTACTTC.

J is TRBJ2-1 and V is TRBV6-1, with 8 bases fitting TRBD1. After removal of 4 bases from V and 5 bases from J, the junction contained 1 base not matched to a gene. Germline assignment: CDR1 MNHNS and CDR2 SASEGT. This CDR3 contains 13 residues. This CDR3 is CASSVTGDNEQFF. The CDR3 coding sequence is TGTGCCAGCAGTGTGACAGGGGACAATGAGCAGTTCTTC.

The V and J genes are TRBV11-2 and TRBJ2-7; tentative D call: TRBD1 (6 bases). V gave up 7 bases and J gave up 6 bases, with 22 bases separating them. Germline CDR1 SGHAT, CDR2 FQNNGV. This CDR3 comprises 15 residues. For the CDR3, the DNA is TGTGCCAGCACCCCGAAGGGACAACGCTGTCGCGAGCAGTACTTC. Its protein is CASTPKGQRCREQYF.

CDR3 sequence reads: CASTANRFQETQYF. Here the CDR3 DNA reads TGTGCCAGTACCGCAAACAGGTTCCAAGAGACCCAGTACTTC. This chain joins TRBV19 and TRBJ2-5, with TRBD1 as a possible D gene (5 bases). The CDR3 loop spans 14 amino acids. V was pared by 7 bases and J by 1 base, with 13 bases between. The germline CDR1 and CDR2 sequences are LNHDA and SQIVND (reference sequence).

This clone was counted once. The rearrangement links TRBV27 to TRBJ2-5; possible D gene TRBD1, 6 bases. The last part of the DNA fits TRBJ2-7 better; the J call may be wrong. The V gene's germline CDR1 is MNHEY and CDR2 SMNVEV (reference sequence). CDR3 length: 13 amino acids. This chain's CDR3 is CASSHRQAYEQYF. CDR3 coding DNA: TGTGCCAGCAGCCACCGACAGGCCTACGAGCAGTACTTC.

The rearrangement links TRBV11-2 to TRBJ2-5; 15 bases are shared with TRBD2. This CDR3 comprises 16 residues. Germline lookup yields CDR1 SGHAT and CDR2 FQNNGV. Losses at the gene ends were 3 bases for V and 5 bases for J; bases not matched to a gene: 4. The CDR3 here is CASSLGLAGGCETQYF. Written as DNA, the CDR3 is TGTGCCAGCAGCTTGGGACTAGCGGGAGGATGCGAGACCCAGTACTTC.

On this clone itself: Additional DNA sequences in this sample encode the identical CDR3. V gene TRBV4-3 combines with J gene TRBJ1-6, with D possibly TRBD1 on 6 matching bases. V was cut by 2 bases and J by 7 bases, with 27 bases left in between. The CDR3 contains 20 residues. Per germline, CDR1 LGHNA and CDR2 YSLEER. DNA of the CDR3: TGCGCCAGCAGCCAACTAAAGATCGACATAATTTATGGGGGCAATTCACCCCTCCACTTT. Amino acids: CASSQLKIDIIYGGNSPLHF.

The chain is built from TRBV10-3 and TRBJ1-1; 7 nucleotides align to TRBD1. The germline V gene has CDR1 ENHRY and CDR2 SYGVKD. The CDR3 totals 15 residues. The V and J ends lost 10 bases and 4 bases, in that order; junction bases with no gene match: 15. The CDR3 protein is CASNERGLRGTEAFF. In nucleotides, the CDR3 is TGTGCCAGTAACGAAAGGGGGCTTAGGGGCACTGAAGCTTTCTTT.

The J gene is TRBJ2-5, the V gene TRBV14; a possible D gene is TRBD1 (5 bases). Trimming shortened V by 4 bases and J by 3 bases, and 12 bases separated the two germline ends. Germline CDR1 reads SGHDN; CDR2 reads FVKESK. This CDR3 spans 14 amino acids. Written as DNA, the CDR3 is TGTGCCAGCAGCCCCCAGGGCCCCAAAGAGACCCAGTACTTC. The encoded protein is CASSPQGPKETQYF.